This TCR beta chain was found in a study of human T cells and chemical hapten exposure. Study as a whole: Patch tests of 0.01% DPC on the upper back were read at 6 days. Study conclusions and caveats: DPC sensitization produced no change in TCRs with frequency above 1 in 1000.

The library tagged individual cDNA molecules with unique molecular identifiers. One entry per CDR3 protein, called by TCRdb with MiXCR from the RACE reads. Of 150,000 to 200,000 distinct CDR3 sequences listed, about 22% are singletons. The sample's time point: patch test 3, about 24 weeks after DPC sensitization. Specified treatment: therapeutic diphenylcyclopropenone sensitization with weekly scalp DPC. Germline CDR1 and CDR2: MNHEY and SVGEGT. With 6 bases removed from V and 5 bases from J, the gap between germline ends came to 8 bases. The CDR3 totals 11 residues. This clonotype has more than one count but fewer than ten. No antigen is known for it.

This TCR was sampled from a woman aged 40 to 50 with alopecia areata. Some clones in this sample may be carry-over from other donors' samples. This material consisted of whole blood, taken in connection with sensitization to the hapten diphenylcyclopropenone (DPC). This chain connects TRBV6-2 or TRBV6-3 to TRBJ2-7, with D uncertain. CDR3 DNA: TGTGCCAGCAGCAAGGTCCACGAGCAGTACTTC. It codes for CASSKVHEQYF.